The rows below give T cell receptor beta chains drawn from one sample of a study of T-cell reconstitution after alpha-beta-depleted transplantation in children. TCRdb re-called the PCR reads through MiXCR, storing one row per CDR3 protein. The repertoire includes about 610,000 distinct CDR3 sequences, roughly 10% of them detected once, and 4% to 5% sits in the top ten. Sequenced here: PBMCs from the stem cell graft donor, sampled from the stem cell graft. The receptors come from a human donor who donated a stem cell graft to a child with acute myeloid leukemia. Both conserved end residues are part of each CDR3. The size of a clone is reported for some rows only, either as once, few or many, or as a class for expanded clones.

>TRBJ2-1|many|TRBV6-2/TRBV6-3
CASRSTAGGPLF
>TRBJ2-7|many|TRBV29-1
CSVEVSRREKYF
>TRBJ1-1|-|TRBV29-1
CSVEGGGAGEAFF
>TRBJ2-3|many|TRBV6-5
CASSYGASTDTQYF
>TRBJ2-7|few|TRBV4-3
CASSPTLDGDYEQYF
>TRBJ1-2|-|TRBV6-1
CASAMAGTGGFNYGYTF
>TRBJ2-2|many|TRBV7-8
CASSYVSGLAGKTGELFF
>TRBJ1-4|many|TRBV5-1
CASSSNRWRHEKLFF
>TRBJ1-6|few|TRBV5-1
CASTLQTGINSPLHF
>TRBJ1-3|-|TRBV5-6
CASSLGTRGNTIYF
>TRBJ1-5|-|TRBV15
CATSRDRGTGSNQPQHF
>TRBJ2-7|-|TRBV20-1
CSATSASPYEQYF
>TRBJ2-1|many|TRBV10-3
CAIREGLVDEQFF
>TRBJ2-1|-|TRBV7-3
CASSLQWHSEQFF
>TRBJ2-2|many|TRBV9
CASSLPSRGYTGELFF
>TRBJ2-2|-|TRBV12-3/TRBV12-4
CASSPARPGELFF
>TRBJ2-3|few|TRBV29-1
CSHGSGADTQYF
>TRBJ1-1|once|TRBV14
CASSQVGLQNTEAFF
>TRBJ2-5|-|TRBV20-1
CSAFPATAGVRETQYF
>TRBJ2-1|-|TRBV7-8
CASRQLAGSLNEQFF
>TRBJ2-6|-|TRBV27
CASSLISPGQGYSGANVLTF
>TRBJ2-5|-|TRBV27
CASSEVPGQGRKETQYF
>TRBJ2-5|-|TRBV20-1
CSARGFSSGKTQETQYF
>TRBJ2-5|many|TRBV7-8
CASSLDGLAGFSETQYF
>TRBJ2-1|once|TRBV20-1
CCASFGGSSYNEQFF
>TRBJ2-7|-|TRBV6-2/TRBV6-3
CASSRRLNEQYF
>TRBJ2-5|few|TRBV12-5
CASGFSRGETQYF
>TRBJ1-1|many|TRBV11-2
CASSYEGATEAFF
>TRBJ2-7|once|TRBV15
CATSREAASGREEQYF
>TRBJ2-3|-|TRBV7-8
CASSFRTSGSPRTQYF
>TRBJ1-6|few|TRBV5-4
CASSPRGSNNSPLHF
>TRBJ2-7|many|TRBV28
CASISTQRLGATYEQYF
>TRBJ2-1|many|TRBV29-1
CSVSGTGVPSYNEQFF
>TRBJ2-1|few|TRBV20-1
CSAINQDRGSYNEQFF
>TRBJ1-2|few|TRBV9
CASSVVGTQGEDYGYTF
>TRBJ2-6|few|TRBV28
CASTQRVPGANVLTF
>TRBJ2-3|many|TRBV7-2
CASSFWSTDTQYF
>TRBJ2-3|few|TRBV5-5
CASSFLSSGNSPDTQYF
>TRBJ1-4|-|TRBV6-1
CASSRDRGQGEKLFF
>TRBJ2-1|-|TRBV6-2/TRBV6-3
CASSPLAVSYNEQFF
>TRBJ1-4|-|TRBV2
CASNPGDLPATNEKLFF
>TRBJ1-2|few|TRBV4-2
CASSQETLYGYTF
>TRBJ2-7|few|TRBV5-1
CASSLVAGPTYEQYF
>TRBJ1-1|few|TRBV28
CASRPPGQNTEAFF
>TRBJ1-3|many|TRBV3-1
CASSQVDRLGRSGNTIYF
>TRBJ2-1|few|TRBV29-1
CSSSGGRTQNEQFF
>TRBJ2-1|-|TRBV6-4
CASSGPPGGYSYNEQFF
>TRBJ2-7|-|TRBV4-3
CASSQGGLAGSGGEQYF
>TRBJ2-7|many|TRBV10-3
CAISGQGGHTGEQYF
>TRBJ2-7|-|TRBV6-1
CASTTQGRSYEQYF
>TRBJ2-3|many|TRBV4-3
CASSQGLAGSGGDTQYF
>TRBJ2-3|many|TRBV7-3
CASSPSGRAFTQYF
>TRBJ1-5|few|TRBV6-5
CASSYEGRYQPQHF